This TCR beta chain was sequenced for a study of cytomegalovirus exposure and HLA in healthy donors. The PCR ran on 60 Vbeta and 13 Jbeta primers. Sequencing was performed with immunoSEQ multiplex PCR; in TCRdb, only in-frame clones are kept and a portion is missing. The data show some 160,000 clones, about three quarters seen once. Study results and caveats: According to an earlier analysis, most TCR beta V segments yielded productive rearrangements about 87% or about 30% of the time. Several V segments, TRBV6-2 and TRBV6-3 among them, could not be told apart and were dropped.

On this clone itself: What it binds is unknown.

The germline V and J ends were trimmed by 7 bases and 6 bases, with 15 bases remaining between them. Looked up from germline, CDR1 is LGHNA and CDR2 is YSLEER. The CDR3 extends over 13 amino acids. The sample was PBMCs. The chain has TRBV4-3 and TRBJ1-2; D remains unclear. This TCR was sampled from a man in his forties or fifties in good health and CMV-seronegative. In DNA form, the CDR3 reads TGCGCCAGCACCCCGGGGTTGTGGAATGGCTACACCTTC. Translated: CASTPGLWNGYTF.